The 19 T cell receptor beta chains below were found in one sample sequenced in a study of blood T cell repertoires in COVID-19. The method was immunoSEQ multiplex PCR; TCRdb's version includes in-frame clones alone and lacks a portion of them. The sample includes under 300,000 clones, about nine tenths seen only once; the top ten take about 4%. The sequenced sample was peripheral blood. These receptors originate from a woman in her thirties or forties with acute or convalescent COVID-19.

V is TRBV5-6 and J is TRBJ1-5, with TRBD1 matching 8 bases. Per germline, CDR1 SGHDT and CDR2 YYEEEE. The V segment lost 3 bases and the J segment 0 bases; nucleotides outside the gene matches: 5. The CDR3 has 16 residues. CDR3 DNA: TGTGCCAGCAGCTACTGGACAGGGTATAGCAATCAGCCCCAGCATTTT. Protein: CASSYWTGYSNQPQHF.

This clone was counted a single time. This chain links TRBV5-1 with TRBJ2-7; TRBD1 aligns across 7 bases. Germline loops: CDR1 SGHRS, CDR2 YFSETQ. The CDR3 runs 16 residues. With V trimmed by 4 bases and J by 0 bases, 10 bases remained unmatched. As DNA, the CDR3 is TGCGCCAGCAGCAGGTACCCGGGACAGAGCTCCTACGAGCAGTACGTC. Translated: CASSRYPGQSSYEQYV.

The chain has TRBV15 and TRBJ1-5; D is ambiguous. CDR1 is LNHNV and CDR2 is YYDKDF in the germline V gene (reference sequence). Trimming removed 3 bases at V and 5 bases at J, with 20 bases between. This CDR3 comprises 17 residues. CDR3 nucleotides: TGTGCCACCAGCAGCCCGAGGTTGCGTGTCCGGGATCAGCCCCAGCATTTT. Protein: CATSSPRLRVRDQPQHF.

The chain is built from TRBV15 and TRBJ2-3; 7 nucleotides match TRBD1. Per germline, CDR1 LNHNV and CDR2 YYDKDF (reference sequence). This CDR3 spans 14 amino acids. The V gene end was trimmed by 3 bases and the J gene end by 2 bases; junction bases not matched to a gene: 2. The CDR3 region has the DNA TGTGCCACCAGCAGTGGACAGGACACAGATACGCAGTATTTT. The encoded protein is CATSSGQDTDTQYF.

The rearrangement links TRBV2 to TRBJ2-2; TRBD2 aligns across 12 bases. The ends lost 3 bases at V and 6 bases at J; junction bases unmatched: 5. Germline V gene sequence: CDR1 SNHLY, CDR2 FYNNEI. The CDR3 length is 16 residues. CDR3 region: CASSDPSGGEAGELFF. The CDR3 nucleotides read TGTGCCAGCAGTGATCCTAGCGGGGGGGAGGCCGGGGAGCTGTTTTTT.

The chain joins TRBV5-6 to TRBJ1-4; TRBD1 is a possible D gene (6 bases). The CDR3 has 15 amino acids. CDR1 is SGHDT, CDR2 YYEEEE, per germline. Trimming shortened V by 4 bases and J by 3 bases, and 13 bases separated the two germline ends. Here the CDR3 reads CASSPRTDPNEKLFF. CDR3 nucleotides: TGTGCCAGCAGCCCACGGACAGATCCTAATGAAAAACTGTTTTTT.

Only one count was recorded for this clone. V and J are TRBV18 and TRBJ2-2, with D hard to call. The CDR3 is 16 amino acids. The V gene's germline CDR1 is KGHSH and CDR2 LQKENI. V lost 2 bases to trimming and J lost 2 bases, with 12 bases between them. The CDR3 sequence is CASSPVTLVNTGELFF. The CDR3 nucleotides are TGTGCCAGCTCACCAGTGACCCTAGTCAACACCGGGGAGCTGTTTTTT.

The rearrangement uses TRBV6-5 and TRBJ1-1; a weak D match, TRBD1 (5 bases). V was pared by 7 bases and J by 9 bases, with 18 bases between. CDR3 length: 13 amino acids. The germline V gene has CDR1 MNHEY and CDR2 SVGAGI. The CDR3 bases are TGTGCCAGCACTCTAGTACCACCAGGGAAAGCTTTCTTT. This encodes CASTLVPPGKAFF.

This rearrangement joins TRBV7-8 to TRBJ2-1, with 12 bases lining up with TRBD2. The CDR3 contains 18 residues. Trimming took 0 bases from V and 4 from J; bases not matched to a gene: 7. Germline CDR1 and CDR2: SGHVS and FQNEAQ. Here the CDR3 DNA reads TGTGCCAGCAGCTTAGCACAAGGACTAGCGGGGCGTTACAATGAGCAGTTCTTC. Amino acid sequence: CASSLAQGLAGRYNEQFF.

The chain joins TRBV7-2 to TRBJ1-2; D is ambiguous. Germline CDR1 reads SGHTA; CDR2 reads FQGNSA. The CDR3 contains 13 residues. Trimming removed 3 bases from V and 4 bases from J, with 9 bases in between. CDR3 DNA sequence: TGTGCCAGCAGCTTTGGCAGGTCCTATGGCTACACCTTC. It specifies CASSFGRSYGYTF.

In DNA form, the CDR3 reads TGTGCCAGCAGCGTAGCCCTGGACAGGGTAGACGAGCAGTACGTC. Translating gives CASSVALDRVDEQYV. This chain connects TRBV9 to TRBJ2-7; 8 bases are a match to TRBD1. V was clipped by 0 bases and J by 5 bases; unmatched bases: 7. The CDR3 consists of 15 residues. From germline, CDR1 is SGDLS and CDR2 YYNGEE.

The genes are TRBV21-1 and TRBJ2-5; the table's D call, TRBD1, has no DNA check behind it. TRBV21-1 is a documented pseudogene. The CDR3 length is 11 residues. The CDR3 region is CASSWATDQYF. CDR3 DNA: TGTGCCAGCAGCTGGGCCACGGACCAGTACTTC.

The chain joins TRBV7-9 to TRBJ1-4, with D possibly TRBD1 on 6 matching bases. The CDR3 covers 14 residues. V was trimmed by 2 bases and J by 5 bases, leaving 9 bases between them. Germline V gene data show CDR1 as SEHNR and CDR2 as FQNEAQ (reference sequence). Here the CDR3 reads CASSLTGTNEKLFF. CDR3 nucleotide sequence: TGTGCCAGCAGCTTAACAGGGACAAATGAAAAACTGTTTTTT. The full variable domain, completed using reference TRBV7-9 and TRBJ1-4, is DTGVSQNPRHKITKRGQNVTFRCDPISEHNRLYWYRQTLGQGPEFLTYFQNEAQLEKSRLLSDRFSAERPKGSFSTLEIQRTEQGDSAMYLCASSLTGTNEKLFFGSGTQLSVL.

V and J are TRBV3-1 (or the pseudogene TRBV3-2) and TRBJ2-5; 8 nucleotides align to TRBD2. Trimming at V came to 4 bases and at J to 1 base, leaving 8 bases not matched to a gene. The length of the CDR3 is 16 residues. Looked up from germline, CDR1 is LGHDT and CDR2 is YNNKEL (reference sequence). DNA for the CDR3: TGTGCCAGCAGCCCCCGGGGGGGGAACATCCAAGAGACCCAGTACTTC. Protein sequence: CASSPRGGNIQETQYF.

The J gene is TRBJ1-2, the V gene TRBV6-5, with TRBD1 identical over 9 bases. Germline assignment: CDR1 MNHEY and CDR2 SVGAGI. This CDR3 has 13 amino acids. Trimming at V came to 4 bases and at J to 14 bases, leaving 11 bases not matched to a gene. The CDR3: CASSFRTGAPWTF. CDR3 coding DNA: TGTGCCAGCAGTTTTAGGACAGGGGCCCCTTGGACCTTC.

This chain connects TRBV28 to TRBJ1-3; tentative D call: TRBD1 (6 bases). CDR1 and CDR2 from the germline V gene are MDHEN and SYDVKM. The CDR3 sequence is 15 residues long. V gave up 1 base and J gave up 2 bases, with 9 bases separating them. CDR3 sequence (DNA): TGTGCCAGCAGTTTATTACAGGGAACTGGAAACACCATATATTTT. Encoded protein: CASSLLQGTGNTIYF.

The chain links TRBV24-1 to TRBJ1-2, with D perhaps matching TRBD1 (5 bases). Trimming removed 4 bases at V and 4 bases at J, with 15 bases between. Germline assignment: CDR1 KGHDR and CDR2 SFDVKD. The CDR3 length is 15 residues. The CDR3: CATSDPMAGIYGYTF. The CDR3 region has the DNA TGTGCCACCAGTGACCCAATGGCAGGGATCTATGGCTACACCTTC.

The genes are TRBV4-1 and TRBJ1-4, with TRBD1 matching over 7 bases. The V segment lost 4 bases and the J segment 2 bases; nucleotides outside the gene matches: 1. Germline V CDR1 and CDR2: MGHRA, YSYEKL. The CDR3 runs to 14 residues. The CDR3 DNA sequence: TGCGCCAGCAGCCCGACAGGGACTAATGAAAAACTGTTTTTT. It is translated as CASSPTGTNEKLFF.

This clone was recorded once. The rearrangement joins TRBV10-3 to TRBJ1-5, with D uncertain. Germline V CDR1 and CDR2: ENHRY, SYGVKD. CDR3 length: 12 residues. Trimming removed 1 base from V and 4 bases from J, with 2 bases in between. The CDR3 region has the DNA TGTGCCATCAGTGAGTTAAATCAGCCCCAGCATTTT. As protein: CAISELNQPQHF.